One sample yielded the 9 T cell receptor beta chains listed below, sequenced in a study of T cells in localized non-small cell lung cancer. Only in-frame clones appear in the TCRdb table, and some are missing; sequencing was by immunoSEQ multiplex PCR. Of tens of thousands of clones in the sample, about nine tenths were seen once. The sample here was peripheral blood, taken before any cancer treatment. These receptor sequences come from a male donor aged 60 or over with stage III squamous cell lung carcinoma.

This chain uses TRBV18 with TRBJ1-2; D gene uncertain. Germline V gives CDR1 KGHSH, CDR2 LQKENI. CDR3 length: 18 amino acids. The ends were cut back, 2 bases at V and 2 bases at J, with 21 bases in the middle. CDR3 nucleotides: TGTGCCAGCTCACCAACCGGGCCCTCCCGAGTCCTGAACTATGGCTACACCTTC. Its translation is CASSPTGPSRVLNYGYTF.

The chain has TRBV19 and TRBJ1-5; D possibly corresponds to TRBD1 (6 bases). This CDR3 region has 13 residues. The V gene lost 10 bases and the J gene lost 2 bases, with 12 bases spanning the gap. The germline V gene has CDR1 LNHDA and CDR2 SQIVND (reference sequence). The CDR3: CATTDSGNQPQHF. CDR3 in DNA: TGTGCCACTACGGACAGTGGCAATCAGCCCCAGCATTTT.

This clone showed up just a few times. The J gene is TRBJ1-6, the V gene TRBV11-2; D unclear. This CDR3 region has 15 residues. Per the germline V gene, CDR1 is SGHAT and CDR2 is FQNNGV. Trimming took off 0 bases at V and 6 bases at J, with 9 bases between the two ends. The CDR3 region is CASSLEADLNSPLHF. CDR3 coding DNA: TGTGCCAGCAGCTTAGAGGCGGATCTTAATTCACCCCTCCACTTT.

The genes are TRBV7-2 and TRBJ2-3; D remains ambiguous. CDR3 size: 13 residues. Trimming shortened V by 5 bases and J by 5 bases, and 11 bases separated the two germline ends. Germline V gene sequence: CDR1 SGHTA, CDR2 FQGNSA. CDR3 in amino acids: CASSPAPVDTQYF. The CDR3 DNA reads TGTGCCAGCAGCCCCGCTCCCGTAGATACGCAGTATTTT.

The chain couples TRBV7-8 to TRBJ1-2; D is unresolved. The CDR3 has 15 residues. In germline, CDR1 is SGHVS, CDR2 FQNEAQ. The V and J ends lost 1 base and 4 bases respectively, with 13 bases between them. The CDR3 DNA reads as TGTGCCAGCAGCTTAGAAAACCGCTACTTCTATGGCTACACCTTC. It translates to CASSLENRYFYGYTF.

The rearrangement links TRBV19 to TRBJ2-3; 11 bases match TRBD2. CDR1 and CDR2 from the germline V gene are LNHDA and SQIVND (reference sequence). The junction had 6 bases not matched to a gene; V was cut back by 4 bases and J by 3 bases. CDR3 length: 16 residues. The CDR3: CASSRVAGGRTDTQYF. The DNA of the CDR3 is TGTGCCAGTAGTAGAGTAGCGGGAGGGCGGACAGATACGCAGTATTTT.

The rearrangement joins TRBV28 to TRBJ1-2, with D perhaps TRBD1 (5 bases). The CDR3 has 13 amino acids. The germline CDR1 and CDR2 sequences are MDHEN and SYDVKM. Trimming took off 5 bases at V and 4 bases at J, with 11 bases between the two ends. This CDR3 reads CASSPYGAYGYTF. Written as DNA, the CDR3 is TGTGCCAGCAGTCCGTATGGGGCCTATGGCTACACCTTC.

The chain recombines TRBV6-1 with TRBJ2-7; perhaps TRBD1 as D (6 bases). In germline, CDR1 is MNHNS, CDR2 SASEGT. Trimming left V 2 bases short and J 3 bases short, with 8 bases between. This CDR3 has 13 amino acids. As DNA, the CDR3 is TGTGCCAGCAGTGAAACCAGGGGCTACGAGCAGTACTTC. This codes for CASSETRGYEQYF.

V usage is TRBV18 and J usage is TRBJ2-7; D not resolved. V was shortened by 0 bases and J by 0 bases, with 6 bases between the two germline ends. The CDR3 totals 14 residues. The germline CDR1 and CDR2 sequences are KGHSH and LQKENI. CDR3 sequence (DNA): TGTGCCAGCTCACCACCGTTCGGCTCCTACGAGCAGTACTTC. Translated: CASSPPFGSYEQYF.